The present TCR beta chain was sequenced within a study of blood T cell repertoires in COVID-19. About the research overall: The United States, Italy and Spain were the sources of the acute and convalescent COVID-19 samples. Sources were T cells, B-cell-depleted T cells, or PBMCs; the material itself was cDNA or gDNA.

Germline V lookup: CDR1 MNHEY, CDR2 SVGAGI. V was clipped by 10 bases and J by 5 bases, with 17 bases between them. The CDR3 sequence is 13 residues long. In the authors' methods: Nucleated cell number was recorded as an estimate derived from reference gene primer amplification. Produced via immunoSEQ multiplex PCR; TCRdb's table is partial and in-frame only. V, J and clone size reflect that table, while D and trimming were determined from the DNA. The sample has hundreds of thousands of clones; roughly four fifths are singletons. This clone was seen only a few times. The clonotype was recovered from a woman between 40 and 55 years old with active or convalescent COVID-19. The gene calls are TRBV6-5 and TRBJ1-1; D unclear. The specimen was peripheral blood. The CDR3 loop is CATKGPRGTEAFF. DNA of the CDR3: TGTGCCACCAAAGGGCCCCGGGGAACTGAAGCTTTCTTT.